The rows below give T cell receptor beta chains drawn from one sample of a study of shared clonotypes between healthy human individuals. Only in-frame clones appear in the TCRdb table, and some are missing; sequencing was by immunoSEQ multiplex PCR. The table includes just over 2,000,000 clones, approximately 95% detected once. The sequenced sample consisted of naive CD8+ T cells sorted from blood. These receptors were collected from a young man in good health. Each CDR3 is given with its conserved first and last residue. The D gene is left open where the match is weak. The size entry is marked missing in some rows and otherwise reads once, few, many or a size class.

cdr3_aa: CAWGPGQGLFTDTQYF
cdr3_nt: TGTGCCTGGGGACCGGGACAGGGATTATTCACAGATACGCAGTATTTT
clone_size: -
v_call: TRBV30
d_call: TRBD1
j_call: TRBJ2-3

cdr3_aa: CASSEEGQGNSPLHF
cdr3_nt: TGTGCCAGCAGTGAGGAAGGACAGGGAAATTCACCCCTCCACTTT
clone_size: -
v_call: TRBV2
d_call: TRBD1
j_call: TRBJ1-6

cdr3_aa: CATSSLLAGAGELFF
cdr3_nt: TGTGCCACCAGCAGTCTCTTAGCGGGGGCCGGGGAGCTGTTTTTT
clone_size: once
v_call: TRBV15
d_call: TRBD2
j_call: TRBJ2-2

cdr3_aa: CASSSGLFGSPLHF
cdr3_nt: TGTGCCAGCAGTTCGGGACTTTTCGGCTCACCCCTCCACTTT
clone_size: once
v_call: TRBV27
d_call: -
j_call: TRBJ1-6

cdr3_aa: CASSLPRDSDTGELFF
cdr3_nt: TGTGCCAGCAGCTTACCTAGGGACAGCGACACCGGGGAGCTGTTTTTT
clone_size: -
v_call: TRBV7-2
d_call: TRBD1
j_call: TRBJ2-2

cdr3_aa: CASSVGDRDTEAFF
cdr3_nt: TGTGCCAGCAGCGTAGGTGACAGGGACACTGAAGCTTTCTTT
clone_size: -
v_call: TRBV9
d_call: TRBD1
j_call: TRBJ1-1

cdr3_aa: CASSPSGLAGGSYEQYF
cdr3_nt: TGTGCCAGCAGCCCGTCGGGACTAGCGGGCGGGTCCTACGAGCAGTACTTC
clone_size: -
v_call: TRBV9
d_call: TRBD2
j_call: TRBJ2-7

cdr3_aa: CAITASGGYEQYF
cdr3_nt: TGTGCCATCACCGCTAGCGGGGGATACGAGCAGTACTTC
clone_size: -
v_call: TRBV10-3
d_call: TRBD2
j_call: TRBJ2-7

cdr3_aa: CASSIGSLFEGNYGYTF
cdr3_nt: TGTGCCAGTAGTATTGGAAGTCTGTTCGAGGGGAACTATGGCTACACCTTC
clone_size: -
v_call: TRBV19
d_call: -
j_call: TRBJ1-2

cdr3_aa: CASSLTGTSGRSSYNEQFF
cdr3_nt: TGTGCCAGCAGCTTAACCGGGACTAGCGGGAGAAGCTCCTACAATGAGCAGTTCTTC
clone_size: -
v_call: TRBV7-2
d_call: TRBD2
j_call: TRBJ2-1

cdr3_aa: CAWSVGGELFF
cdr3_nt: TGTGCCTGGAGTGTGGGAGGGGAACTGTTTTTT
clone_size: -
v_call: TRBV30
d_call: -
j_call: TRBJ1-4

cdr3_aa: CASSQGGEGTNEKLFF
cdr3_nt: TGCGCCAGCAGCCAAGGAGGAGAAGGGACTAATGAAAAACTGTTTTTT
clone_size: -
v_call: TRBV4-3
d_call: -
j_call: TRBJ1-4

cdr3_aa: CAWGVAGAPHTGELFF
cdr3_nt: TGTGCCTGGGGGGTAGCGGGAGCCCCCCACACCGGGGAGCTGTTTTTT
clone_size: -
v_call: TRBV30
d_call: TRBD2
j_call: TRBJ2-2

cdr3_aa: CASSRVRGSNSPLHF
cdr3_nt: TGTGCCAGCAGCCGGGTCAGGGGGTCAAATTCACCCCTCCACTTT
clone_size: -
v_call: TRBV5-4
d_call: TRBD1
j_call: TRBJ1-6

cdr3_aa: CASSLASGDTEAFF
cdr3_nt: TGTGCCAGCAGCTTGGCCTCGGGGGACACTGAAGCTTTCTTT
clone_size: -
v_call: TRBV5-4
d_call: -
j_call: TRBJ1-1

cdr3_aa: CASRSGTSGSEQYF
cdr3_nt: TGTGCCAGCAGATCCGGGACTAGCGGGAGCGAGCAGTACTTC
clone_size: -
v_call: TRBV6-5
d_call: TRBD2
j_call: TRBJ2-7

cdr3_aa: CASSEARRGGFYEQYF
cdr3_nt: TGTGCCAGCAGTGAAGCCAGGCGGGGGGGCTTCTACGAGCAGTACTTC
clone_size: -
v_call: TRBV6-1
d_call: TRBD2
j_call: TRBJ2-7

cdr3_aa: CASSSPLGSDTQYF
cdr3_nt: TGTGCCAGCAGCTCTCCGTTGGGGTCAGATACGCAGTATTTT
clone_size: -
v_call: TRBV9
d_call: -
j_call: TRBJ2-3

cdr3_aa: CAISSGGAYEQFF
cdr3_nt: TGTGCCATCAGTAGCGGGGGGGCTTATGAGCAGTTCTTC
clone_size: -
v_call: TRBV10-3
d_call: TRBD2
j_call: TRBJ2-1

cdr3_aa: CASSSCLTNYEQYF
cdr3_nt: TGTGCTAGCAGCTCGTGCCTAACTAACTACGAGCAGTACTTC
clone_size: -
v_call: TRBV7-7
d_call: -
j_call: TRBJ2-7

cdr3_aa: CASSLEGESYEQYF
cdr3_nt: TGTGCCAGCAGCTTAGAGGGGGAAAGCTACGAGCAGTACTTC
clone_size: -
v_call: TRBV11-2
d_call: -
j_call: TRBJ2-7

cdr3_aa: CASSGPGGGTEAFF
cdr3_nt: TGTGCCAGCAGTGGGCCCGGGGGGGGCACTGAAGCTTTCTTT
clone_size: -
v_call: TRBV6-1
d_call: -
j_call: TRBJ1-1

cdr3_aa: CASSLTQDGYGYTF
cdr3_nt: TGTGCCAGCAGCTTAACTCAGGATGGCTATGGCTACACCTTC
clone_size: -
v_call: TRBV7-3
d_call: -
j_call: TRBJ1-2

cdr3_aa: CASSPHELAGETQYF
cdr3_nt: TGTGCCAGCAGCCCCCACGAACTAGCGGGGGAGACCCAGTACTTC
clone_size: -
v_call: TRBV11-3
d_call: TRBD2
j_call: TRBJ2-5

cdr3_aa: CASRNQQGYLPEAFF
cdr3_nt: TGTGCCAGCAGAAACCAACAGGGATACCTCCCTGAAGCTTTCTTT
clone_size: -
v_call: TRBV5-4
d_call: -
j_call: TRBJ1-1

cdr3_aa: CASSPRGGVNEQFF
cdr3_nt: TGTGCCAGCAGTCCCAGGGGGGGAGTGAATGAGCAGTTCTTC
clone_size: -
v_call: TRBV6-1
d_call: -
j_call: TRBJ2-1

cdr3_aa: CASSSSGAATDTQYF
cdr3_nt: TGCGCCAGCAGCTCTAGCGGGGCCGCTACAGATACGCAGTATTTT
clone_size: -
v_call: TRBV5-1
d_call: TRBD2
j_call: TRBJ2-3

cdr3_aa: CASSLESSGNTIYF
cdr3_nt: TGTGCCAGCAGCTTAGAGAGCTCTGGAAACACCATATATTTT
clone_size: few
v_call: TRBV7-9
d_call: -
j_call: TRBJ1-3

cdr3_aa: CASSQVVGGFYEQYF
cdr3_nt: TGCGCCAGCAGCCAAGTAGTGGGAGGCTTCTACGAGCAGTACTTC
clone_size: -
v_call: TRBV4-1
d_call: -
j_call: TRBJ2-7

cdr3_aa: CASSQELADTYEQYF
cdr3_nt: TGCGCCAGCAGCCAAGAACTAGCGGACACATACGAGCAGTACTTC
clone_size: -
v_call: TRBV4-1
d_call: TRBD2
j_call: TRBJ2-7

cdr3_aa: CASSYGGPSYEQYF
cdr3_nt: TGTGCCAGCAGTTACGGGGGGCCCTCCTACGAGCAGTACTTC
clone_size: -
v_call: TRBV27
d_call: -
j_call: TRBJ2-7

cdr3_aa: CASCETGANVLTF
cdr3_nt: TGTGCCAGCTGTGAGACTGGGGCCAACGTCCTGACTTTC
clone_size: -
v_call: TRBV27
d_call: -
j_call: TRBJ2-6

cdr3_aa: CASSFPGGNTIYF
cdr3_nt: TGTGCCAGCAGCTTTCCAGGTGGAAACACCATATATTTT
clone_size: once
v_call: TRBV7-9
d_call: -
j_call: TRBJ1-3

cdr3_aa: CASSLTPMAGDPTLYGYTF
cdr3_nt: TGTGCCAGCAGCTTAACCCCGATGGCAGGGGACCCTACCCTCTATGGCTACACCTTC
clone_size: -
v_call: TRBV11-2
d_call: -
j_call: TRBJ1-2

cdr3_aa: CASSWDSLKYEQYF
cdr3_nt: TGTGCCAGCAGTTGGGACAGTCTTAAATACGAGCAGTACTTC
clone_size: -
v_call: TRBV27
d_call: TRBD1
j_call: TRBJ2-7

cdr3_aa: CASALGVRPYEQYF
cdr3_nt: TGTGCCAGCGCCTTGGGGGTCCGTCCCTACGAGCAGTACTTC
clone_size: -
v_call: TRBV7-8
d_call: -
j_call: TRBJ2-7

cdr3_aa: CASQAGEISYEQYF
cdr3_nt: TGTGCCAGTCAAGCGGGGGAAATCTCCTACGAGCAGTACTTC
clone_size: -
v_call: TRBV7-6
d_call: TRBD2
j_call: TRBJ2-7

cdr3_aa: CAISEQETQYF
cdr3_nt: TGTGCCATCAGTGAGCAAGAGACCCAGTACTTC
clone_size: -
v_call: TRBV10-3
d_call: -
j_call: TRBJ2-5

cdr3_aa: CASSLRTTGLETQYF
cdr3_nt: TGTGCCAGCAGCCTCCGAACGACAGGGCTCGAGACCCAGTACTTC
clone_size: -
v_call: TRBV5-6
d_call: TRBD1
j_call: TRBJ2-5

cdr3_aa: CASSLSDRGQGKNIQYF
cdr3_nt: TGTGCCAGCAGCCTGTCGGACAGGGGGCAGGGGAAAAACATTCAGTACTTC
clone_size: -
v_call: TRBV7-8
d_call: TRBD1
j_call: TRBJ2-4

cdr3_aa: CASSLLGEKVEQFF
cdr3_nt: TGTGCCAGCAGTTTACTAGGCGAGAAGGTCGAGCAGTTCTTC
clone_size: -
v_call: TRBV28
d_call: -
j_call: TRBJ2-1

cdr3_aa: CASSGTSQGAYEQYF
cdr3_nt: TGTGCCAGCAGTGGCACTTCGCAGGGGGCCTACGAGCAGTACTTC
clone_size: -
v_call: TRBV6-6
d_call: TRBD1
j_call: TRBJ2-7

cdr3_aa: CASSLWGMNTGELFF
cdr3_nt: TGTGCCAGCAGTTTGTGGGGGATGAACACCGGGGAGCTGTTTTTT
clone_size: -
v_call: TRBV27
d_call: -
j_call: TRBJ2-2

cdr3_aa: CASSSLTGGAQDGYTF
cdr3_nt: TGTGCCAGCAGTTCTTTAACAGGGGGCGCCCAGGATGGCTACACCTTC
clone_size: -
v_call: TRBV6-6
d_call: TRBD1
j_call: TRBJ1-2

cdr3_aa: CASSYGQGMPLHF
cdr3_nt: TGTGCCAGCAGTTACGGACAGGGAATGCCCCTCCACTTT
clone_size: -
v_call: TRBV6-5
d_call: TRBD1
j_call: TRBJ1-6

cdr3_aa: CASSLTSGFSDTQYF
cdr3_nt: TGTGCCAGCAGCCTAACTAGCGGGTTTTCAGATACGCAGTATTTT
clone_size: -
v_call: TRBV7-8
d_call: TRBD2
j_call: TRBJ2-3

cdr3_aa: CASSKALTTPGDGEQFF
cdr3_nt: TGTGCCAGCAGCAAAGCACTTACCACTCCCGGAGACGGTGAGCAGTTCTTC
clone_size: -
v_call: TRBV21-1
d_call: -
j_call: TRBJ2-1